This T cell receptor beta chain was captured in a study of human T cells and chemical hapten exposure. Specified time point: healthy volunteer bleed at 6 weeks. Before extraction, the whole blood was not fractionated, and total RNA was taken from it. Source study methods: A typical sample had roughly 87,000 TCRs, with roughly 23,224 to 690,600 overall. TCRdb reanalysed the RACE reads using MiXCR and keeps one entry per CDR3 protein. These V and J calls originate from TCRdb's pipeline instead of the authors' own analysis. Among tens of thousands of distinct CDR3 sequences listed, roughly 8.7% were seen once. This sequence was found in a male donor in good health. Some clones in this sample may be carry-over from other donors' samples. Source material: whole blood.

The DNA of the CDR3 is TGTGCCAGCAGGGTTAGCGGGACCTACAATGAGCAGTTCTTC. The encoded protein is CASRVSGTYNEQFF. V and J are TRBV12-3 or TRBV12-4 and TRBJ2-1; TRBD2 agrees at 8 bases. Trimming took 6 bases from V and 2 from J; bases not matched to a gene: 3. CDR3 length: 14 residues.